This TCR beta chain was identified during a study of CD8+ T cells in alopecia areata. CDR1 and CDR2 (germline): SGDLS, YYNGEE. The CDR3 loop spans 13 amino acids. V dropped 3 bases and J dropped 3; count of bases not matched to a gene: 1. On this clone itself: The antigen remains unidentified.

The authors extracted RNA and reverse transcribed it into cDNA as the sequencing template. The table came from immunoSEQ multiplex PCR; TCRdb's copy has only in-frame clones and leaves some out. The table has approximately 150,000 clones, roughly half seen once; the top ten hold roughly 0.92%. Study-wide points: In scalp samples, resident alphabeta T cells of normal skin are also sequenced. Clonality exceeded that of normal scalp in lesional scalp, most notably in alopecia totalis/universalis. TCR sharing across patients was less clear than in mice, possibly HLA-related.

The researchers isolated CD4+ and CD8+ T cells from PBMCs by sorting. The chain links TRBV9 to TRBJ2-7; 9 bases line up with TRBD1. Specimen: CD4+ T cells sorted from blood, collected at week 0. This TCR came from a human donor with alopecia areata. Here the CDR3 DNA reads TGTGCCAGCAGCGAGGGACAGGGCTACGAGCAGTACTTC. It codes for CASSEGQGYEQYF.